These 21 T cell receptor beta chains were all obtained from the same sample, sequenced in a study of post-analysis software for immune sequencing data (dated by TCRdb to between 2015 and 2017). Paper-wide results and their limitations: Significantly higher frequencies in patients than in controls were found for roughly 5 TRBV segments, including TRBV5-6, TRBV5-1 and TRBV20-1.

These receptors lack a known antigen. The library was prepared using PCR. The run used an Illumina HiSeq 2500. To reduce PCR and sequencing biases, unique molecular identifiers were built into the TCR beta cDNA libraries. TCRdb applied fastp at Q25 and MiXCR to the public reads, then kept only in-frame beta chains. Identical CDR3 protein sequences are pooled into one entry, listed with their most common genes and DNA. For this sample the table gives 350,000 to 450,000 distinct CDR3 sequences, of which about a third were detected only once. The ten largest account for around an eighth of the sample. The sequenced sample was blood. Every receptor here comes from a girl aged 5-17 years with multiple sclerosis.

This chain uses TRBV12-3 or TRBV12-4 with TRBJ2-3; D is uncertain. Trimming shortened V by 6 bases and J by 6 bases, and 10 bases separated the two germline ends. There are 12 residues in the CDR3. Here the CDR3 reads CASSPGWDTQYF. In DNA form, the CDR3 reads TGTGCCAGCAGCCCTGGGTGGGATACGCAGTATTTT.

This clonotype came up a few times. V gene TRBV4-1 combines with J gene TRBJ1-2; D is ambiguous. The CDR3 is made up of 14 amino acids. Trimming took 2 bases from V and 0 from J, leaving 7 bases between them. Germline assignment: CDR1 MGHRA and CDR2 YSYEKL. CDR3 sequence: CASSQPVTNYGYTF. CDR3 in DNA: TGCGCCAGCAGCCAACCGGTTACTAACTATGGCTACACCTTC.

This chain connects TRBV29-1 to TRBJ2-1, with D perhaps assigned TRBD1 or TRBD2 (5 bases each). This CDR3 spans 15 amino acids. The V end was cut by 3 bases, the J end by 0 bases, with 12 bases between. CDR1 is SQVTM and CDR2 is ANQGSEA in the germline V gene. The CDR3 reads CSVEVGERSYNEQFF. Written as DNA, the CDR3 is TGCAGCGTTGAGGTGGGGGAGCGCTCCTACAATGAGCAGTTCTTC.

The gene calls are TRBV6-5 and TRBJ1-2, with D tentatively TRBD1 (5 bases). V lost 0 bases and J lost 11, with 22 bases in between. Germline V gene lookup returns CDR1 MNHEY and CDR2 SVGAGI. This CDR3 has 16 amino acids. CDR3 region: CASSYSGTFIKWGYTF. CDR3 coding DNA: TGTGCCAGCAGTTACTCCGGGACCTTTATTAAATGGGGTTACACCTTC.

The count of this clonotype is one. The gene calls are TRBV27 and TRBJ2-1; 10 bases are a match to TRBD2. The tail of the sequence fits TRBJ2-7 better, so the J call may be wrong. There are 13 residues in the CDR3. Germline CDR1 is MNHEY and CDR2 is SMNVEV (reference sequence). CDR3 residues: CASSERGGYEQYF. CDR3 bases: TGTGCCAGCAGTGAGCGGGGGGGATACGAGCAGTACTTC.

V gene TRBV27 combines with J gene TRBJ1-2; a possible D gene is TRBD1 (6 bases). V was cut by 5 bases and J by 1 base, with 11 bases left in between. Germline V gives CDR1 MNHEY, CDR2 SMNVEV (reference sequence). This CDR3 is 14 amino acids long. CDR3 protein: CASSLKGGNYGYTF. The CDR3 region has the DNA TGTGCCAGCAGTCTCAAGGGGGGTAACTATGGCTACACCTTC.

This clonotype was counted a few times. The rearrangement joins TRBV20-1 to TRBJ2-1; 7 bases align to TRBD1. The ends lost 1 base at V and 4 bases at J; junction bases unmatched: 7. Germline V gene sequence: CDR1 DFQATT, CDR2 SNEGSKA (reference sequence). The CDR3 runs 15 residues. In nucleotides, the CDR3 is TGCAGTGCTAGAGCCAGACAGGGACCATACAATGAGCAGTTCTTC. It yields the protein CSARARQGPYNEQFF.

Here the CDR3 DNA reads TGTGCCAGTAGCCCCGGACAGGGCAACACCGGGGAGCTGTTTTTT. Amino acids: CASSPGQGNTGELFF. This chain links TRBV19 with TRBJ2-2; 8 nucleotides agree with TRBD1. Germline V gene sequence: CDR1 LNHDA, CDR2 SQIVND (reference sequence). J gave up 2 bases and V 6 bases, and 5 bases lay outside the gene matches. This CDR3 has 15 residues. Looking up the rest from reference TRBV19 and TRBJ2-2 gives the full variable domain: DGGITQSPKYLFRKEGQNVTLSCEQNLNHDAMYWYRQDPGQGLRLIYYSQIVNDFQKGDIAEGYSVSREKKESFPLTVTSAQKNPTAFYLCASSPGQGNTGELFFGEGSRLTVL.

This clonotype was seen a handful of times. The V and J genes are TRBV6-2 or TRBV6-3 and TRBJ2-1, with 7 positions matching TRBD1. J lost 3 bases, V lost 1 base, and 6 bases had no gene match. The germline V gene has CDR1 MNHEY and CDR2 SVGEGT. The CDR3 spans 16 residues. The CDR3 is CASSYFTGQFYNEQFF. CDR3 sequence (DNA): TGTGCCAGCAGTTACTTTACGGGACAGTTCTACAATGAGCAGTTCTTC.

This chain links TRBV5-6 with TRBJ2-5; 13 bases are shared with TRBD2. Germline trimming cut 7 bases from V and 2 bases from J; bases unmatched to any gene: 14. The CDR3 covers 18 residues. Looked up from germline, CDR1 is SGHDT and CDR2 is YYEEEE. CDR3 DNA: TGTGCCAGCGGCCCGAGACTAGCGGGGGGCCTATTACAAGAGACCCAGTACTTC. The encoded protein is CASGPRLAGGLLQETQYF.

The chain has TRBV9 and TRBJ2-4; D remains ambiguous. The CDR3 loop spans 14 amino acids. The germline V gene has CDR1 SGDLS and CDR2 YYNGEE. The V gene lost 5 bases and the J gene lost 0 bases, with 9 bases spanning the gap. CDR3 sequence: CASSDGLAKNIQYF. CDR3 DNA: TGTGCCAGCAGTGACGGTTTAGCCAAAAACATTCAGTACTTC.

The chain carries TRBV28 and TRBJ2-7; TRBD1 matches 8 bases. The germline CDR1 and CDR2 sequences are MDHEN and SYDVKM. The CDR3 covers 15 residues. V shed 5 bases, J shed 2 bases, and the junction held 8 bases outside the gene matches. The CDR3: CASSLFGTGPYEQYF. CDR3 sequence (DNA): TGTGCCAGCAGTCTTTTCGGGACAGGACCCTACGAGCAGTACTTC. The whole variable domain, remainder taken from reference TRBV28 and TRBJ2-7, is DVKVTQSSRYLVKRTGEKVFLECVQDMDHENMFWYRQDPGLGLRLIYFSYDVKMKEKGDIPEGYSVSREKKERFSLILESASTNQTSMYLCASSLFGTGPYEQYFGPGTRLTVT.

Points on this clonotype: At one end the junction does not follow the germline gene, possibly because of a read error. The chain uses TRBV7-9 and TRBJ1-6; 9 bases line up with TRBD1. The germline V gene has CDR1 SEHNR and CDR2 FQNEAQ (reference sequence). This CDR3 spans 15 amino acids. The CDR3 bases are TGTGCCAGCAGCTCCTGGACAGGGGCAAATTCACCCCGCCACTTT. Its translation is CASSSWTGANSPRHF.

The chain employs TRBV28 and TRBJ2-6; TRBD1 is a possible D gene (6 bases). Per the germline V gene, CDR1 is MDHEN and CDR2 is SYDVKM. There are 15 residues in the CDR3. Trimming removed 7 bases from V and 11 bases from J, with 21 bases in between. The CDR3 loop is CASIPGGTTRDVLTF. CDR3 nucleotide sequence: TGTGCCAGCATCCCGGGTGGGACAACCCGAGACGTCCTGACTTTC.

The sample holds a few counts of this clonotype. The chain carries TRBV3-1 and TRBJ2-5; D possibly corresponds to TRBD2 (6 bases). This CDR3 comprises 15 residues. V gave up 5 bases and J gave up 0 bases, with 13 bases separating them. Germline values: CDR1 LGHDT, CDR2 YNNKEL (reference sequence). Here the CDR3 reads CASSARGSYQETQYF. In DNA form, the CDR3 reads TGTGCCAGCAGCGCACGGGGGAGCTACCAAGAGACCCAGTACTTC.

This chain joins TRBV3-1 and TRBJ2-7, with D hard to call. Deletions cut 0 bases from V and 2 bases from J, with 8 bases between. The germline V gene encodes CDR1 LGHDT and CDR2 YNNKEL (reference sequence). CDR3 size: 14 residues. The CDR3 reads CASSQEGRTYEQYF. DNA for the CDR3: TGTGCCAGCAGCCAAGAGGGCAGGACCTACGAGCAGTACTTC.

This clonotype showed up many times. V usage is TRBV20-1 and J usage is TRBJ2-7; perhaps TRBD1 as D (5 bases). Germline V gene sequence: CDR1 DFQATT, CDR2 SNEGSKA (reference sequence). The CDR3 extends over 13 amino acids. The germline V and J ends were trimmed by 1 base and 6 bases, with 13 bases remaining between them. This chain's CDR3 is CSARGRVDVEQYF. The CDR3 nucleotides read TGCAGTGCTAGAGGCAGGGTGGACGTCGAGCAGTACTTC.

This clonotype turned up a few times. This chain connects TRBV20-1 to TRBJ1-5, with a possible D match to TRBD1 (6 bases). From germline, CDR1 is DFQATT and CDR2 SNEGSKA (reference sequence). Trimming removed 0 bases at V and 9 bases at J, with 15 bases between. The CDR3 is 14 amino acids. In DNA, the CDR3 is TGCAGTGCTAGAGATCCGGGACACCCTACGCCCCAGCATTTT. Encoded protein: CSARDPGHPTPQHF.

This clonotype came up a few times. The V call is TRBV7-2, the J call TRBJ2-2; D may match TRBD1 or TRBD2 (5 bases each). V lost 5 bases to trimming and J lost 0 bases, with 13 bases between them. The CDR3 spans 16 residues. Looked up from germline, CDR1 is SGHTA and CDR2 is FQGNSA. DNA of the CDR3: TGTGCCAGCAGCGCCATTGGGACCGCGAACACCGGGGAGCTGTTTTTT. This encodes CASSAIGTANTGELFF.

The gene calls are TRBV20-1 and TRBJ2-3, with a possible D match to TRBD1 (7 bases). V lost 8 bases and J lost 1, with 19 bases in between. The germline V gene encodes CDR1 DFQATT and CDR2 SNEGSKA (reference sequence). The CDR3 covers 15 residues. The CDR3: CSQGDGSGRTDTQYF. CDR3 in DNA: TGCAGTCAGGGGGACGGGAGCGGGCGCACAGATACGCAGTATTTT.

This clonotype was seen a few times. The chain joins TRBV25-1 to TRBJ2-7; 11 positions agree with TRBD2. V lost 8 bases, J lost 2 bases, and 8 bases stayed unmatched. Germline CDR1 MGHDK, CDR2 SYGVNS. This CDR3 has 15 residues. The CDR3 bases are TGTGCCAGCGCCGAAGGGACTAGCGGTACCTACGAGCAGTACTTC. It yields the protein CASAEGTSGTYEQYF.